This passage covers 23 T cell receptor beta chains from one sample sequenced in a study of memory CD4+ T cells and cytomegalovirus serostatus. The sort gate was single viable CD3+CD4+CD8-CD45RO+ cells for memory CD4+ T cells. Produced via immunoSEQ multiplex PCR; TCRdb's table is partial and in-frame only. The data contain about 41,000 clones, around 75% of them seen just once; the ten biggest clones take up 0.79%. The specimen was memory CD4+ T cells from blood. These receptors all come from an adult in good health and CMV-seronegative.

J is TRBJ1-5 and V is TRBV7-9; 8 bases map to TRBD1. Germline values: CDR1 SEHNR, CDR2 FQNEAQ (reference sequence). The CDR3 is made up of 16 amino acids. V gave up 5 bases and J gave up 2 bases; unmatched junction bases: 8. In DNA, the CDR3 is TGTGCCAGCAGCCCACTGGGGGGACAGGGCAATCAGCCCCAGCATTTT. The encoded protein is CASSPLGGQGNQPQHF.

The CDR3 sequence is CASNQGKGQPQHF. CDR3 bases: TGTGCCAGCAATCAGGGAAAGGGACAGCCCCAGCATTTT. The V and J genes are TRBV2 and TRBJ1-5; tentative D call: TRBD1 (5 bases). The germline V gene encodes CDR1 SNHLY and CDR2 FYNNEI. This CDR3 is built from 13 residues. V shed 7 bases and J shed 7 bases, with 14 bases lying between them.

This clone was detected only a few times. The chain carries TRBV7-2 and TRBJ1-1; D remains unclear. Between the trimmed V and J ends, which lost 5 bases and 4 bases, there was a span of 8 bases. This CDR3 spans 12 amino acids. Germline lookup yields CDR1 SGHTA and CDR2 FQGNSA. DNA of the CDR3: TGTGCCAGCAGCACCCGAGGCACTGAAGCTTTCTTT. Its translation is CASSTRGTEAFF.

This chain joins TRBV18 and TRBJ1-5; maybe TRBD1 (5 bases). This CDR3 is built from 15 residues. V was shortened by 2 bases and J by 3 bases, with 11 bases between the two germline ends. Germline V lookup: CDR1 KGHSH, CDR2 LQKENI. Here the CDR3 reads CASSPGGIDNQPQHF. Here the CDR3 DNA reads TGTGCCAGCTCACCAGGGGGGATAGACAATCAGCCCCAGCATTTT.

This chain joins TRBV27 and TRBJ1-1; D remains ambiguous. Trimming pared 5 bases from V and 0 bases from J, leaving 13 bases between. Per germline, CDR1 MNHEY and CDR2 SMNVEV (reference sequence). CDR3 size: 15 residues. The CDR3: CASSLVGGMNTEAFF. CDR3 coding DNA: TGTGCCAGCAGTCTAGTGGGTGGGATGAACACTGAAGCTTTCTTT.

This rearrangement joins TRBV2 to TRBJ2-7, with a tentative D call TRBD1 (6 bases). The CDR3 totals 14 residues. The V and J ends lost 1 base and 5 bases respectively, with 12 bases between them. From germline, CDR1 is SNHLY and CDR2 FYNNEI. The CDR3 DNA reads TGTGCCAGCAGTGAAGTACAGGGTAGGAACGAGCAGTACTTC. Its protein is CASSEVQGRNEQYF.

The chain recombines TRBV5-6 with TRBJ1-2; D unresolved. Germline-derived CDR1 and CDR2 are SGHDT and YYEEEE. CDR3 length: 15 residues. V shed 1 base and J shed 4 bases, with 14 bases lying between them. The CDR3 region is CASSLQGPGPYGYTF. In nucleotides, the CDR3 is TGTGCCAGCAGCTTGCAAGGCCCAGGCCCCTATGGCTACACCTTC.

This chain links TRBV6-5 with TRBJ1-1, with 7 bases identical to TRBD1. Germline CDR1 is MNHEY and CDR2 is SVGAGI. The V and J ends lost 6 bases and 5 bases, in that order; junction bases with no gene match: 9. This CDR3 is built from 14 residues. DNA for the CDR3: TGTGCCAGCAGCTCCCACAGGGGAGGAACTGAAGCTTTCTTT. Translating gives CASSSHRGGTEAFF.

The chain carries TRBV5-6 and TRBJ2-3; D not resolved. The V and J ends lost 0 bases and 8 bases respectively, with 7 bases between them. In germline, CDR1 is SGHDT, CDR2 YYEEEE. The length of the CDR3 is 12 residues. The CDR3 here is CASSLERGTQYF. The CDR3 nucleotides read TGTGCCAGCAGCTTGGAACGTGGTACGCAGTATTTT.

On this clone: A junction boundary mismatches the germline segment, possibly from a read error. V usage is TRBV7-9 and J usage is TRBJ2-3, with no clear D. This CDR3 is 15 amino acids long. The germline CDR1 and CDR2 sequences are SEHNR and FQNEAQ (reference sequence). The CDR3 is CAGSLVGRSTDTQYF. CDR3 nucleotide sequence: TGTGCCGGCAGCTTAGTAGGGCGGAGCACAGATACGCAGTATTTT.

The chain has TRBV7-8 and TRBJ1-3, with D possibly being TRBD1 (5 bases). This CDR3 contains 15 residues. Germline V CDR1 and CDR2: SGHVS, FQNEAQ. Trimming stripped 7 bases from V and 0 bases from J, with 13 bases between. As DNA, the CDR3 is TGTGCCAGCAAGGGGTCGATTTACTCTGGAAACACCATATATTTT. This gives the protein CASKGSIYSGNTIYF.

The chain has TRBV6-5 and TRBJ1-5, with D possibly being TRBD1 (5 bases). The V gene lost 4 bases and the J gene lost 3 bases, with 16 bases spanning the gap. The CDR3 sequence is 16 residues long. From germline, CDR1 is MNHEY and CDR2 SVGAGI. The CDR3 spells CASSSHRGIVNQPQHF. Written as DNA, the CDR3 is TGTGCCAGCAGTTCCCATAGGGGTATCGTCAATCAGCCCCAGCATTTT.

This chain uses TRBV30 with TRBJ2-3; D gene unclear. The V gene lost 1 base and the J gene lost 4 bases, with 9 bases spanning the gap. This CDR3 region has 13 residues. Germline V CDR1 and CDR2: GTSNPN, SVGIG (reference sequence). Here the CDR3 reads CAWSAPGPDTQYF. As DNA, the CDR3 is TGTGCCTGGAGTGCCCCGGGCCCAGATACGCAGTATTTT.

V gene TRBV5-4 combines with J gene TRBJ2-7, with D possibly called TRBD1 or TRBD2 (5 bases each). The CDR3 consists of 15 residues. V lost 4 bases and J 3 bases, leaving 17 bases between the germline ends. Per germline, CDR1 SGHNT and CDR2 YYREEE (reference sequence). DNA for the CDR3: TGTGCCAGCAGCCGGGAACCGGGGACCTACTACGAGCAGTACTTC. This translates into CASSREPGTYYEQYF. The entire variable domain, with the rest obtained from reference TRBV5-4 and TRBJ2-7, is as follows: ETGVTQSPTHLIKTRGQQVTLRCSSQSGHNTVSWYQQALGQGPQFIFQYYREEENGRGNFPPRFSGLQFPNYSSELNVNALELDDSALYLCASSREPGTYYEQYFGPGTRLTVT.

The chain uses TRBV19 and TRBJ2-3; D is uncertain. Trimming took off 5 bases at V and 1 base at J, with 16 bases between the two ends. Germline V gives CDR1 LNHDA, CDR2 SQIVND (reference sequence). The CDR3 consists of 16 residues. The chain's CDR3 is CASSFSSGGGTDTQYF. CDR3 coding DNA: TGTGCCAGTAGTTTCTCGTCGGGCGGAGGCACAGATACGCAGTATTTT.

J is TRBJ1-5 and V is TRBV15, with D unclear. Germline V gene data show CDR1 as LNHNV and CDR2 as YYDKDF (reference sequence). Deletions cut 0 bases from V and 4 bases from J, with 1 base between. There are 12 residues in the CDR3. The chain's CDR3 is CATSRDNQPQHF. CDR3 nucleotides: TGTGCCACCAGCAGAGATAATCAGCCCCAGCATTTT.

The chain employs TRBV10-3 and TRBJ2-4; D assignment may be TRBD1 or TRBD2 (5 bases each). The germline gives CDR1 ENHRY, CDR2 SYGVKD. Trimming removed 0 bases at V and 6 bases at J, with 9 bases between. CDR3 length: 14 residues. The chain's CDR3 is CAISESGGRNIQYF. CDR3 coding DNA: TGTGCCATCAGTGAGTCTGGGGGTAGAAACATTCAGTACTTC.

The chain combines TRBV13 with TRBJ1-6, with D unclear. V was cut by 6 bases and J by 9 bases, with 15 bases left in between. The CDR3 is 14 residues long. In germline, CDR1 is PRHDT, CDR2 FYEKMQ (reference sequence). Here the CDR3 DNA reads TGTGCCAGCAGGATGGGCCCCCAGGTTTCACCCCTCCACTTT. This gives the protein CASRMGPQVSPLHF.

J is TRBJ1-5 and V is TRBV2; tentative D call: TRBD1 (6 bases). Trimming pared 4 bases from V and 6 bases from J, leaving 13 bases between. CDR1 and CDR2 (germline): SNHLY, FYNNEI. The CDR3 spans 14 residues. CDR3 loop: CASSGGQAVQPQHF. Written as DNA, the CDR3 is TGTGCCAGCAGTGGGGGGCAGGCGGTTCAGCCCCAGCATTTT. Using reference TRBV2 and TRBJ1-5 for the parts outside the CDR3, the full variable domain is EPEVTQTPSHQVTQMGQEVILRCVPISNHLYFYWYRQILGQKVEFLVSFYNNEISEKSEIFDDQFSVERPDGSNFTLKIRSTKLEDSAMYFCASSGGQAVQPQHFGDGTRLSIL.

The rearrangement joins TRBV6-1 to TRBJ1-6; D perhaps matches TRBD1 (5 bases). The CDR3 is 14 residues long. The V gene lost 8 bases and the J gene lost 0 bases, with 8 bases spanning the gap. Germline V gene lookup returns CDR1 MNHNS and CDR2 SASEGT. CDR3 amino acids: CASGTRSYNSPLHF. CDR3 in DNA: TGTGCCAGCGGGACGCGCTCCTATAATTCACCCCTCCACTTT.

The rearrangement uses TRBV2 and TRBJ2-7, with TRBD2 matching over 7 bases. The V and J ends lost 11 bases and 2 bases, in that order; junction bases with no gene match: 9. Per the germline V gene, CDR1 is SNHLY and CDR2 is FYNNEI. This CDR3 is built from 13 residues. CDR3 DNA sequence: TGTGCCGGTGCTTCTGGGGGGGCCTACGAGCAGTACTTC. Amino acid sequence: CAGASGGAYEQYF.

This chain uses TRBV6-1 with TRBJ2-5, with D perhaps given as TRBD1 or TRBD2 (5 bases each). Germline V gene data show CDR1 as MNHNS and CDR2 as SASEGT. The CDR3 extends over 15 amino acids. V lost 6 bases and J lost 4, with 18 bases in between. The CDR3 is CASRPSRGAGETQYF. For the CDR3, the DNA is TGTGCCAGCAGGCCTAGCCGGGGCGCAGGAGAGACCCAGTACTTC.

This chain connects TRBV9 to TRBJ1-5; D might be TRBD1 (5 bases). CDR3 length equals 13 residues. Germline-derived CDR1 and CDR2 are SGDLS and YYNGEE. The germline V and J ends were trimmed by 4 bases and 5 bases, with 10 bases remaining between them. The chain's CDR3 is CASSQQDYQPQHF. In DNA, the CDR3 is TGTGCCAGCAGCCAACAGGACTATCAGCCCCAGCATTTT.